The 27 T cell receptor beta chains given below trace back to one sample, sequenced in a study of OX40 agonist ivuxolimab in advanced cancers. The repertoire was sequenced with immunoSEQ multiplex PCR; TCRdb's copy has only in-frame clones and lacks some. The sample gives about 76,000 clones, around 87% of which show up once; approximately 1% is in the top ten. The specimen comprised CD4+ or CD8+ T cells sorted from blood, sampled in a trial of the OX40 agonist ivuxolimab. These receptors all come from an adult with an advanced solid tumor such as melanoma, head and neck, liver or kidney cancer.

The chain couples TRBV7-2 to TRBJ2-1, with TRBD2 matching over 7 bases. Per the germline V gene, CDR1 is SGHTA and CDR2 is FQGNSA. The ends lost 4 bases at V and 14 bases at J; junction bases unmatched: 11. This CDR3 contains 13 residues. The CDR3 DNA reads as TGTGCCAGCAGCTCAATTGTGACTAGCCCTGAGTTCTTC. Translating gives CASSSIVTSPEFF.

The sample holds a few counts of this clone. The rearrangement links TRBV7-2 to TRBJ1-2; D might be TRBD1 (6 bases). The CDR3 is 13 residues long. CDR1 is SGHTA, CDR2 FQGNSA, per germline. V lost 3 bases to trimming and J lost 4 bases, with 9 bases between them. The CDR3 DNA is TGTGCCAGCAGCTTCCTGGACAGCTATGGCTACACCTTC. This codes for CASSFLDSYGYTF.

This clone was recorded once. The chain couples TRBV28 to TRBJ2-4, with no clear D. Trimming removed 5 bases at V and 9 bases at J, with 14 bases between. This CDR3 is 13 amino acids long. Germline V gene data show CDR1 as MDHEN and CDR2 as SYDVKM. The CDR3 reads CASSRDPRSIQYF. The CDR3 DNA is TGTGCCAGCAGTCGAGACCCGAGAAGCATTCAGTACTTC.

This chain joins TRBV2 and TRBJ2-5, with D perhaps TRBD1 (6 bases). V lost 7 bases to trimming and J lost 5 bases, with 17 bases between them. The CDR3 has 14 amino acids. Germline-derived CDR1 and CDR2 are SNHLY and FYNNEI. The CDR3 coding sequence is TGTGCCAGCACCGTACAGGGAACCGGGGAGACCCAGTACTTC. This sequence encodes CASTVQGTGETQYF. Combining the CDR3 with reference TRBV2 and TRBJ2-5 gives the whole variable domain EPEVTQTPSHQVTQMGQEVILRCVPISNHLYFYWYRQILGQKVEFLVSFYNNEISEKSEIFDDQFSVERPDGSNFTLKIRSTKLEDSAMYFCASTVQGTGETQYFGPGTRLLVL.

The chain uses TRBV5-1 and TRBJ1-5; D not certain. The germline V and J ends were trimmed by 5 bases and 4 bases, with 10 bases remaining between them. The CDR3 runs 13 residues. The germline V gene encodes CDR1 SGHRS and CDR2 YFSETQ. The CDR3 DNA follows: TGCGCCAGCAGTGAGGTAGGGAATCAGCCCCAGCATTTT. It yields the protein CASSEVGNQPQHF.

V is TRBV7-9 and J is TRBJ1-1; D is unclear. This CDR3 comprises 12 residues. Trimming removed 5 bases at V and 10 bases at J, with 14 bases between. Germline assignment: CDR1 SEHNR and CDR2 FQNEAQ (reference sequence). The chain's CDR3 is CASSNSGLGAFF. The CDR3 DNA is TGTGCCAGCAGCAACAGTGGCCTTGGAGCTTTCTTT.

This chain links TRBV5-6 with TRBJ1-6; possibly TRBD1 for D (5 bases). V lost 2 bases, J lost 5 bases, and 17 bases lay in between. The CDR3 has 17 residues. Germline assignment: CDR1 SGHDT and CDR2 YYEEEE. Written as DNA, the CDR3 is TGTGCCAGCAGCTTCCCGGGACCCTCGTACCATAATTCACCCCTCCACTTT. This translates into CASSFPGPSYHNSPLHF.

The chain is built from TRBV12-5 and TRBJ2-7, with D perhaps TRBD1 (6 bases). Germline loops: CDR1 LGHNT, CDR2 FRNRAP. There are 14 residues in the CDR3. V lost 7 bases and J lost 2, with 15 bases in between. The CDR3 sequence: CASAGDTLPYEQYF. CDR3 bases: TGTGCTAGTGCTGGGGACACTTTACCCTACGAGCAGTACTTC.

V and J are TRBV4-2 and TRBJ2-7; D remains unclear. The CDR3 spans 14 residues. V dropped 1 base and J dropped 4 bases, with 11 bases sitting between them. Germline V gene data show CDR1 as LGHNA and CDR2 as YNFKEQ. The CDR3 DNA follows: TGTGCCAGCAGCCAAGGGGGTGGGGTGTACGAGCAGTACTTC. The encoded protein is CASSQGGGVYEQYF.

The chain carries TRBV2 and TRBJ1-1; D might be TRBD1 (5 bases). Germline CDR1 is SNHLY and CDR2 is FYNNEI. V lost 6 bases and J lost 1, with 15 bases in between. This CDR3 region has 15 residues. CDR3 sequence: CASSLNRQRNTEAFF. As DNA, the CDR3 is TGTGCCAGCAGCCTTAACAGACAGAGGAACACTGAAGCTTTCTTT.

The chain is built from TRBV7-8 and TRBJ1-6, with TRBD1 as a possible D gene (5 bases). Germline V CDR1 and CDR2: SGHVS, FQNEAQ. The CDR3 extends over 14 amino acids. V was shortened by 2 bases and J by 9 bases, with 11 bases between the two germline ends. CDR3 in DNA: TGTGCCAGCAGCTTATCCCGGGGGATTTCACCCCTCCACTTT. It specifies CASSLSRGISPLHF.

The rearrangement joins TRBV2 to TRBJ1-2, with D perhaps TRBD1 (5 bases). The CDR3 extends over 12 amino acids. Germline V CDR1 and CDR2: SNHLY, FYNNEI. V was trimmed by 8 bases and J by 4 bases, leaving 11 bases between them. The CDR3 here is CASGGTAYGYTF. The CDR3 DNA is TGTGCCAGCGGAGGGACGGCCTATGGCTACACCTTC.

V is TRBV6-1 and J is TRBJ1-6, with no clear D. The CDR3 sequence is 15 residues long. Germline CDR1 is MNHNS and CDR2 is SASEGT. The ends were cut back, 2 bases at V and 1 base at J, with 6 bases in the middle. The CDR3 is CASSEMGSYNSPLHF. CDR3 DNA: TGTGCCAGCAGTGAAATGGGGTCCTATAATTCACCCCTCCACTTT.

The rearrangement links TRBV5-4 to TRBJ1-6, with a tentative D call TRBD1 (5 bases). This CDR3 has 14 residues. CDR1 is SGHNT, CDR2 YYREEE, per germline (reference sequence). V was cut by 5 bases and J by 10 bases, with 16 bases left in between. The CDR3 DNA follows: TGTGCCAGCAGTCTACAGGATCGAAGGTCACCCCTCCACTTT. Encoded protein: CASSLQDRRSPLHF.

This chain uses TRBV11-2 with TRBJ2-3; 7 nucleotides align to TRBD2. The CDR3 loop spans 14 amino acids. The junction had 12 bases not matched to a gene; V was cut back by 5 bases and J by 10 bases. Looked up from germline, CDR1 is SGHAT and CDR2 is FQNNGV. The CDR3 spells CASSQRAGVRAQYF. In nucleotides, the CDR3 is TGTGCCAGCAGCCAAAGGGCGGGAGTTAGGGCGCAGTATTTT.

Worth noting for this clone: A junction end diverges from the germline sequence, so it may reflect a read error. The gene calls are TRBV7-7 and TRBJ2-5; D possibly corresponds to TRBD2 (5 bases). There are 15 residues in the CDR3. From germline, CDR1 is SSHAT and CDR2 FNYEAQ (reference sequence). The CDR3 here is CASSLSSGPQETQYF. As DNA, the CDR3 is TGTGCTAGCAGCTTGAGCAGCGGACCACAAGAGACCCAGTACTTC.

The chain is built from TRBV25-1 and TRBJ2-6; tentatively, D is TRBD2 (5 bases). The CDR3 runs to 17 residues. The germline V gene encodes CDR1 MGHDK and CDR2 SYGVNS. Trimming took 3 bases from V and 1 from J, leaving 13 bases between them. The DNA of the CDR3 is TGTGCCAGCAGTGATCCCCCCGGAGGTTCTGGGGCCAACGTCCTGACTTTC. Its translation is CASSDPPGGSGANVLTF.

The chain employs TRBV5-1 and TRBJ2-1, with D uncertain. Trimming stripped 0 bases from V and 4 bases from J, with 5 bases between. The CDR3 length is 13 residues. Germline assignment: CDR1 SGHRS and CDR2 YFSETQ. This chain's CDR3 is CASSLGEYNEQFF. The CDR3 nucleotides are TGCGCCAGCAGCTTGGGCGAATACAATGAGCAGTTCTTC.

The chain couples TRBV18 to TRBJ2-5; 9 bases fit TRBD1. The length of the CDR3 is 17 residues. The germline CDR1 and CDR2 sequences are KGHSH and LQKENI. The junction had 11 bases not matched to a gene; V was cut back by 2 bases and J by 4 bases. The CDR3 sequence is CASSPGTGQVGGETQYF. The CDR3 nucleotides are TGTGCCAGCTCACCAGGGACAGGGCAAGTAGGAGGAGAGACCCAGTACTTC.

This chain connects TRBV6-5 to TRBJ2-5, with TRBD2 matching 7 bases. Germline V gene sequence: CDR1 MNHEY, CDR2 SVGAGI. V lost 5 bases and J lost 5; bases outside the gene matches: 5. The CDR3 extends over 13 amino acids. CDR3 in DNA: TGTGCCAGCAGTGCGGCGGGAGTGGAGACCCAGTACTTC. Its translation is CASSAAGVETQYF.

The CDR3: CSVGQGTSNEKLFF. The CDR3 region has the DNA TGCAGCGTTGGGCAGGGGACTTCTAATGAAAAACTGTTTTTT. The chain recombines TRBV29-1 with TRBJ1-4; perhaps TRBD1 as D (6 bases). CDR1 SQVTM and CDR2 ANQGSEA come from the germline V gene. The CDR3 is made up of 14 amino acids. Trimming stripped 4 bases from V and 3 bases from J, with 12 bases between. Full variable domain (rest looked up from reference TRBV29-1 and TRBJ1-4): SAVISQKPSRDICQRGTSLTIQCQVDSQVTMMFWYRQQPGQSLTLIATANQGSEATYESGFVIDKFPISRPNLTFSTLTVSNMSPEDSSIYLCSVGQGTSNEKLFFGSGTQLSVL.

Here the CDR3 reads CASSSPGLAGTGEQFF. CDR3 bases: TGTGCCAGCAGCTCTCCCGGACTAGCGGGGACCGGTGAGCAGTTCTTC. The chain employs TRBV9 and TRBJ2-1; 12 nucleotides line up with TRBD2. This CDR3 comprises 16 residues. From germline, CDR1 is SGDLS and CDR2 YYNGEE. V was clipped by 4 bases and J by 9 bases; unmatched bases: 11.

The V and J genes are TRBV18 and TRBJ1-5, with 7 bases that match TRBD1. Looked up from germline, CDR1 is KGHSH and CDR2 is LQKENI. This CDR3 is built from 15 residues. V shed 6 bases, J shed 1 base, and the junction held 6 bases outside the gene matches. DNA for the CDR3: TGTGCCAGCTCGGCCTCGACAGGGAGCAATCAGCCCCAGCATTTT. Residues: CASSASTGSNQPQHF.

The chain carries TRBV9 and TRBJ2-2, with D possibly matching TRBD1 (6 bases). CDR1 SGDLS and CDR2 YYNGEE come from the germline V gene. The CDR3 length is 14 residues. V was trimmed by 5 bases and J by 2 bases, leaving 10 bases between them. In nucleotides, the CDR3 is TGTGCCAGCAGGGGGGACACCAACACCGGGGAGCTGTTTTTT. Translating gives CASRGDTNTGELFF.

The chain employs TRBV28 and TRBJ1-3, with 9 bases identical to TRBD1. Germline CDR1 reads MDHEN; CDR2 reads SYDVKM. The CDR3 contains 17 residues. V was pared by 5 bases and J by 0 bases, with 8 bases of the junction left unmatched. This chain's CDR3 is CASSPGTGPYSGNTIYF. CDR3 DNA: TGTGCCAGCAGTCCCGGGACAGGGCCTTACTCTGGAAACACCATATATTTT.

V gene TRBV4-1 combines with J gene TRBJ2-2, with 11 nucleotides matching TRBD2. The CDR3 has 19 residues. The junction had 13 bases not matched to a gene; V was cut back by 3 bases and J by 4 bases. CDR1 MGHRA and CDR2 YSYEKL come from the germline V gene. CDR3 sequence reads: CASSHTLAGGPHRTGELFF. CDR3 bases: TGCGCCAGCAGCCACACCTTAGCGGGAGGGCCCCACCGCACCGGGGAGCTGTTTTTT.

The J gene is TRBJ2-2, the V gene TRBV7-2; TRBD1 might be the D (5 bases). In germline, CDR1 is SGHTA, CDR2 FQGNSA. The CDR3 extends over 16 amino acids. The ends were cut back, 2 bases at V and 1 base at J, with 11 bases in the middle. CDR3 protein: CASSLQGPRNTGELFF. Here the CDR3 DNA reads TGTGCCAGCAGCTTACAGGGCCCGAGGAACACCGGGGAGCTGTTTTTT.